This T cell receptor beta chain was recovered during a study of blood T cell repertoires in COVID-19 (dated by TCRdb to about 2020). Study-wide context: Collaborator samples came from the United States, Italy and Spain and covered acute and convalescent phases of COVID-19. Where available, HLA class I and class II types were taken from metadata supplied by the sample provider and were not determined by assay-based typing. The repertoires were released in a freely available public database meant as a resource for research on the immune response to SARS-CoV-2. The dataset comprised deeply sampled blood TCRbeta repertoires from subjects exposed to, actively infected with, or recovered from COVID-19. The prospective study material was composed of cDNA or gDNA derived from T cells, B-cell-depleted T cells, or PBMCs. Samples came from the ongoing ImmuneRACE study (first 160 participants) plus 1,254 subjects from 6 global collaborators. The sample metadata nearly always contained a de-identified subject ID, COVID-19 status, age in years and sex.

TCRbeta CDR3 regions were amplified from genomic DNA by means of the immunoSEQ Assay, a bias-controlled multiplex PCR. On the authors' methods: Within the assay, amplification of reference gene primers was used to estimate how many nucleated cells each sample contained. To quantify the absolute abundance of each unique TCRbeta CDR3 rearrangement, sequence reads were collapsed and filtered. For each sample, productive Simpson clonality was calculated as the square root of Simpson's diversity index across productive rearrangements. TCRdb re-hosts the immuneACCESS table, in-frame sequences only. Its copies lack some clones; in the studies checked, an unresolved V gene accounts for under half of them, and the cause for the rest is not known. Clone size and V and J calls were adopted from that table, with D and trimming inferred from the DNA. This sample comprises 300,000 to 350,000 clones, around 89% of them detected only once. 1.5% to 2% of the sample belongs to the ten largest clones.

Regarding this clone: The specificity of this receptor is unknown. No base quality information exists; no much larger clone differs at one position.

In the germline V gene (reference sequence), CDR1 corresponds to LGHDT and CDR2 to YNNKEL. V ends up 1 base short and J 3 bases short, with an unmatched junction base count of 9. From cysteine to phenylalanine, the CDR3 is 17 amino acids long. Only CDR3 DNA remains: 51 bases, in frame from the first base. One collaborating source in Seattle enrolled patients during active infection and followed them longitudinally through the course of disease. Each collaborating institution followed its own protocols to collect whole blood in K2EDTA tubes. For TCRbeta analysis, collaborators shipped samples as frozen whole blood, isolated PBMCs, or DNA extracted from either of those sample types. Findings and caveats that apply to the study as a whole: Clinical and demographic metadata were provided uncurated, with the amount varying by source and participant.

The chain is encoded by TRBV3-1 (or the pseudogene TRBV3-2) joined to TRBJ1-2, and 9 junction bases match TRBD1. This TCR was recovered from a woman in her twenties or thirties with COVID-19, enrolled during active disease. The specimen sequenced was peripheral blood. The CDR3 protein is CASSQALPGQGYYGYTF. The DNA sequence is as follows: TGTGCCAGCAGCCAAGCCCTTCCCGGACAGGGGTACTATGGCTACACCTTC.